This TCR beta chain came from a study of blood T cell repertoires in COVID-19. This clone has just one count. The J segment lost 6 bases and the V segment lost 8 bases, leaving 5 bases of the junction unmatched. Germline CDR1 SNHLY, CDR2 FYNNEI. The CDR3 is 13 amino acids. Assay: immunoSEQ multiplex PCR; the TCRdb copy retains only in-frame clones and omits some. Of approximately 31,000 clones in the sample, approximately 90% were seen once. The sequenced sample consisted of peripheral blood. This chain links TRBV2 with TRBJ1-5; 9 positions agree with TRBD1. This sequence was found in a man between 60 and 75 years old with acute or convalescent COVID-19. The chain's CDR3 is CASGGQGGQPQHF. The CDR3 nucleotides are TGTGCCAGCGGGGGACAGGGTGGTCAGCCCCAGCATTTT.